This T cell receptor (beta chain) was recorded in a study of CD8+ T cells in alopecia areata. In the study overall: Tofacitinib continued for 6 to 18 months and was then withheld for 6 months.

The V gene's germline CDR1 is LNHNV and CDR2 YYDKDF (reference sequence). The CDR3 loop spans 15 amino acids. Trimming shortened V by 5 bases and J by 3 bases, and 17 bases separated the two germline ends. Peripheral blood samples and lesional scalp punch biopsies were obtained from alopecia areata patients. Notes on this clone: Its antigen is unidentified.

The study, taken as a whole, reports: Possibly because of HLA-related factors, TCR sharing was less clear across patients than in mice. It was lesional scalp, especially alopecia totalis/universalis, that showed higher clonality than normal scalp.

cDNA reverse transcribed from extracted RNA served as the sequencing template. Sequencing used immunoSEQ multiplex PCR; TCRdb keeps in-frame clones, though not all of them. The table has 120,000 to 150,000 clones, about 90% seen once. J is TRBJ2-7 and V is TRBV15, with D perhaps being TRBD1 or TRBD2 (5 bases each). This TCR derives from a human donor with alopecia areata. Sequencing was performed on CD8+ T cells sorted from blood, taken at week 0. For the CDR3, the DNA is TGTGCCACCAGCGGGGACCGCCTTTCGGACTACGAGCAGTACTTC. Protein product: CATSGDRLSDYEQYF.